Listed below are T cell receptor beta chains from one sample, sequenced in a study of identical twins. Using its own MiXCR run on the 5' RACE reads, TCRdb lists one record per CDR3 protein. The sample includes some 900,000 distinct CDR3 sequences, around an eighth of them seen just once. This same sample was also part of a study on yellow fever vaccine responses in identical twins.

The sample was PBMCs. The receptors here all came from a woman younger than 30 in good health. The CDR3 runs from the conserved cysteine through the conserved F or W. D genes are given only for firm matches. Expanded clones are given a class, and other clones once, few, many or no size at all.

V gene,D gene,clone size,J gene,CDR3 DNA,CDR3 protein
TRBV5-1,TRBD2,-,TRBJ2-1,TGCGCCAGCAGCCATTTACTAGCGGCCGAGATCGAGCAGTTCTTC,CASSHLLAAEIEQFF
TRBV6-1,-,many,TRBJ2-2,TGTGCCAGCAGTCGGCAGGGGGGAGGGACCGGGGAGCTGTTTTTT,CASSRQGGGTGELFF
TRBV4-1,-,many,TRBJ2-3,TGCGCCAGCAGCCAAGCTCTGCCAGCAGGAGATACGCAGTATTTT,CASSQALPAGDTQYF
TRBV24-1,TRBD2,-,TRBJ2-2,TGTGCCACCCGACCCTCCGAGACTAGCTCTGGGGAGCTGTTTTTT,CATRPSETSSGELFF
TRBV10-3,TRBD1,few,TRBJ1-1,TGTGCCACCCATAGGGGACAGATAGGGACTGAAGCTTTCTTT,CATHRGQIGTEAFF
TRBV9,TRBD2,few,TRBJ2-2,TGTGCCAGCAGCGTCCTTATTAGCGGGAGCTTCACCGGGGAGCTGTTTTTT,CASSVLISGSFTGELFF
TRBV20-1,-,-,TRBJ2-3,TGCAGTGCTAGAGTCACTGGGTTCGGGGGCACAGATACGCAGTATTTT,CSARVTGFGGTDTQYF
TRBV4-1,TRBD1,many,TRBJ2-1,TGCGCCAGCAGCCAGACAATACAGGGGCCCCCCCCCTACAATGAGCAGTTCTTC,CASSQTIQGPPPYNEQFF
TRBV7-8,TRBD1,few,TRBJ1-1,TGTGCCAGCAGTTACAACAGGGGTACTGAAGCTTTCTTT,CASSYNRGTEAFF
TRBV20-1,-,few,TRBJ2-1,TGCAGTGCTGAGAACGAGCAGGGTGGCAATGAGCAGTTCTTC,CSAENEQGGNEQFF
TRBV7-2,-,few,TRBJ2-1,TGTGCCAGCAGCCTACGGCTAGGCAGAGGGGGGTCCTACAATGAGCAGTTCTTC,CASSLRLGRGGSYNEQFF
TRBV18,TRBD1,few,TRBJ1-4,TGTGCCAGCTCACCACTACAGGGGCCTAACGGACCTAATGAAAAACTGTTTTTT,CASSPLQGPNGPNEKLFF
TRBV20-1,-,many,TRBJ2-1,TGCAGTGCTAGAGATAGTACGTATGGAGTTCACAATGAGCAGTTCTTC,CSARDSTYGVHNEQFF
TRBV10-1,TRBD2,-,TRBJ2-5,TGCGCCAGCAGTGAGTCAGTGGGAGGGCCGGAGACCCAGTACTTC,CASSESVGGPETQYF
TRBV5-6,TRBD2,-,TRBJ2-3,TGTGCCAGCAGCTTGGAGGGACTAGCGGATACTAGCACAGATACGCAGTATTTT,CASSLEGLADTSTDTQYF
TRBV6-1,-,few,TRBJ2-2,TGTGCCAGCAGTCCTTCACAGGTGAACACCGGGGAGCTGTTTTTT,CASSPSQVNTGELFF
TRBV25-1,TRBD2,many,TRBJ2-1,TGTGCCAGCAGGGATAGCGGGGATTATAATGAGCAGTTCTTC,CASRDSGDYNEQFF
TRBV19,-,few,TRBJ2-2,TGTGCCAGTAGTATAGATGGCCCCGGCGGGGAGCTGTTTTTT,CASSIDGPGGELFF
TRBV20-1,-,-,TRBJ1-3,TGCAGTGCCCACCTGGCAGGGGGAAACACCATATATTTT,CSAHLAGGNTIYF
TRBV7-9,TRBD1,few,TRBJ2-7,TGTGCCAGCAGCTCCCTCATGGGCGGGACAGGGCCCTACGAGCAGTACTTC,CASSSLMGGTGPYEQYF
TRBV6-1,-,-,TRBJ2-5,TGTGCCAGCAGTGTTTCGCAGACACCGGCGGAGACCCAGTACTTC,CASSVSQTPAETQYF
TRBV20-1,TRBD2,-,TRBJ2-1,TGCAGTGCTAGTAGCGGGAGGCCTTCCTACAATGAGCAGTTCTTC,CSASSGRPSYNEQFF
TRBV6-1,TRBD1,few,TRBJ2-3,TGTGCCAGCAGGAATACAGGGGTTCCAGATACGCAGTATTTT,CASRNTGVPDTQYF
TRBV5-1,-,many,TRBJ2-5,TGCGCCAGCAGCCCCAGGGAGAAGGGGACCCAGTACTTC,CASSPREKGTQYF
TRBV4-2,TRBD2,few,TRBJ2-1,TGTGCCAGCAGCCAAGAGGGGCGGGGGGGCCGCAATGAGCAGTTCTTC,CASSQEGRGGRNEQFF
TRBV10-3,TRBD2,-,TRBJ2-7,TGTGCCATCAGGCCTGCGTTAGCGGGAGCTAGTTACGAGCAGTACTTC,CAIRPALAGASYEQYF